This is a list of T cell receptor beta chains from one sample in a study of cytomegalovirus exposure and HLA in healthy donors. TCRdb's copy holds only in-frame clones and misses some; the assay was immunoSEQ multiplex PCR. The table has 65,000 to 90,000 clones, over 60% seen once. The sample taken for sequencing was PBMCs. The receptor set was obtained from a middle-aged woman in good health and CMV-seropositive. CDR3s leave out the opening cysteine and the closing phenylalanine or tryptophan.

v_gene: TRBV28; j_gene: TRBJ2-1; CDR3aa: ASTRDRVVNEQF
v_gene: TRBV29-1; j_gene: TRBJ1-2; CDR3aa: GGRGGNGYT
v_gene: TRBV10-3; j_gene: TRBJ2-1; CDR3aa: AISELKQGGNEQF
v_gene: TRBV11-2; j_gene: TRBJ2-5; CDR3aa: ASSAEQGNQETQY
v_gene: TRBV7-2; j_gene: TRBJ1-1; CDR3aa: ASSLGGSRVEAF
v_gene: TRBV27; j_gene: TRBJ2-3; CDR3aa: ASRNRGLATDTQY
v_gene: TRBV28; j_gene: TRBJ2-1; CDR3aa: ASSFEGSGRAGTYNEQF
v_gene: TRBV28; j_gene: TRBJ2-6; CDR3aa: ASSYPGSGANVLT
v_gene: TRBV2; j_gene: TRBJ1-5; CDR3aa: ASSVRGPQNSNQPQH
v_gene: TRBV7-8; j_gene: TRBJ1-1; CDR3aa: ASSLRDRAQNTEAF
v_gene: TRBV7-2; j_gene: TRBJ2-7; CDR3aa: ASSLGLEPPEQY
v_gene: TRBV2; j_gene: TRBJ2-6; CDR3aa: ASHGSGANVLT
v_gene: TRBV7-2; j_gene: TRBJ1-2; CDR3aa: ASREGEGDYT
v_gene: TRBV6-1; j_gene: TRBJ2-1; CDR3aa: ASSGQGYYNEQF
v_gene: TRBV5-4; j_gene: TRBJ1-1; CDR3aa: ASSLRAGNTEAF
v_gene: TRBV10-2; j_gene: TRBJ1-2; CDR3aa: ASSDRNRGNYGYT
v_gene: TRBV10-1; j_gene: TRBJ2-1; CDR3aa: ASSAASGSYNEQF
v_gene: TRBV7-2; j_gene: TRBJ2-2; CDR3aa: ASSPLWSGQVFGELF
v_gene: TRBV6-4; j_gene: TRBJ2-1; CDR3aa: ASSRGGGAYEQF
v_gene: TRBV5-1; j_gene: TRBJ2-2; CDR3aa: ASSLVGEAGELF
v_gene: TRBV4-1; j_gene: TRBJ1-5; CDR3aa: ASSQDGPGREPQH
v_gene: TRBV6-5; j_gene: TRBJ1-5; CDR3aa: ASRGTGRNQPQH
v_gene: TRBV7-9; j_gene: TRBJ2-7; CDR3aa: ASSFGGGYEQY
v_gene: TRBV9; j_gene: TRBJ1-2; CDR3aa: ASSVVSESYGYT
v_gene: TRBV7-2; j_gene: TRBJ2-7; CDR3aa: ASSSRTRSYEQY
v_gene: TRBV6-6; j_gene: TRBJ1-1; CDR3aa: ASRNEGPNTEAF
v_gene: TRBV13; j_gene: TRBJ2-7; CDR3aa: ASSSRTISYEQY
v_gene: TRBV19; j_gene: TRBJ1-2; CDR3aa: ASSSRGQGKYGYT
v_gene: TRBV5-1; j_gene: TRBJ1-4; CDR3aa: ASSSPGQGNEKLF
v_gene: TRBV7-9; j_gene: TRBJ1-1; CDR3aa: ASSFGQNEAF
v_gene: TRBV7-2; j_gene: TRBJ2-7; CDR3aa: ASSSSIQGSTYEQY
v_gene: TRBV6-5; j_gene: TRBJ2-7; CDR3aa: ASSSTGQGRHEQY
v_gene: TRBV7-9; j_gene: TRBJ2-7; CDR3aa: ASSHRDSSYEQY
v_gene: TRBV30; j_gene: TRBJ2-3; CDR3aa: ASGKAGMRGGTQY
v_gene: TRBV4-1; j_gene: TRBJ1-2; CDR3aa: ASSYPGQGVYGYT
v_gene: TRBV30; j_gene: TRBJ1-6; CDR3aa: AWRGDSYNSPLH
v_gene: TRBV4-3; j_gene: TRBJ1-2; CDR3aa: ASSLFRGAPGYYGYT
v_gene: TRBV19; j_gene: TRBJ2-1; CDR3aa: ASSIGLAGTYNEQF
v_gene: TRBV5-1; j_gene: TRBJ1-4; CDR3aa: ASSSTGIELF
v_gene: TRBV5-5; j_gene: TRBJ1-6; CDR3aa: ASSLDPNSGSPLH
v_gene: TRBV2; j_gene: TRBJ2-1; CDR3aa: ASISREAFNEQF
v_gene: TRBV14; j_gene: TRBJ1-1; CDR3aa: ASSQVRDVEAF
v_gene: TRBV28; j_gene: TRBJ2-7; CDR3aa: ASSPSRTYEQY
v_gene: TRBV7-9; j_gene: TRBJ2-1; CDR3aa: ASSLGLAGAGTEQF
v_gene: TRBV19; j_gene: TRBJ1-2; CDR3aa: ASTRGSNYGYT
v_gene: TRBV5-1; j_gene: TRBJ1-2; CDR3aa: ASSLARTGSNYGYT
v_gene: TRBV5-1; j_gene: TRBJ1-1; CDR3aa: ASSLATPNTEAF
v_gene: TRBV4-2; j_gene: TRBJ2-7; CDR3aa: ASSQVLMGGNKGEQY
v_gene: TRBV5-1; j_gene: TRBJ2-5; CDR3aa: ASSLGAGQETQY
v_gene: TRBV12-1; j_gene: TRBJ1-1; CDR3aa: ASSSNRGRRNTEAF